This T cell receptor beta chain was sequenced during a study of naive and memory T cell subsets. CDR1 MGHRA and CDR2 YSYEKL come from the germline V gene. Trimming left V 0 bases short and J 3 bases short, with 9 bases between. The CDR3 has 15 residues. An oligonucleotide containing a UMI was ligated to the 3' end of TCR cDNA. Adult healthy volunteers gave 2.5 ml peripheral blood for whole-blood RNA. Reverse transcription used DNase-treated unsorted total RNA, aiming for roughly 1 to 1,100 ng. The SP2 primer and nested alpha and beta constant region primers amplified ligated cDNA in four rounds. Alpha and beta constant region primers primed reverse transcription for blood and skin samples. TCRdb reanalysed the 5' RACE reads using MiXCR and keeps one entry per CDR3 protein. The sample records roughly 60,000 distinct CDR3 sequences, roughly 7% being singletons. Whole-study findings and limits: Potentially, T cell activation and differentiation skew this RNA-based measurement.

Of note for this clonotype: The antigen is not known.

The genes are TRBV4-1 and TRBJ2-1; possibly TRBD1 or TRBD2 for D (5 bases each). The receptor was isolated from a male donor in good health. CDR3 loop: CASSQERDLYNEQFF. The CDR3 DNA reads TGCGCCAGCAGCCAAGAACGGGACCTCTACAATGAGCAGTTCTTC.